This TCR beta chain was found in a study of spatial heterogeneity in lung cancer (dated 2019 in TCRdb). For context, the study as a whole: Beta-chain transcripts were consistently detected in greater numbers than alpha-chain transcripts, which likely reflected higher beta-chain transcript abundance. Nonsynonymous mutation counts, determined by whole-exome sequencing of tumor tissue, were related to TCR repertoire features. Both alpha and beta chains were TCR-sequenced in samples taken at surgery, namely 220 tumor regions, 61 to 65 matched nontumor lung samples and 56 PBMC samples. In non-small cell lung cancer, the study quantitatively compared TCR alpha and beta repertoires across several tumor regions, matched nontumor lung, and blood. In the raw uncorrected reads, each unique combination of TCR and UMI appeared more than ten times on average.

Preparation of the library involved 5' RACE. Sequencing was carried out with a NextSeq 500. In the TCR library protocol, a unique molecular identifier was attached to each TCR cDNA molecule so that PCR and sequencing errors could be corrected. In the authors' own workflow: TCR identification, UMI-based error correction and CDR3 extraction were all carried out with Decombinator tools. TCRs above a frequency of 2 per 1,000, corresponding to the top 1% of the tumor frequency distribution, were defined as expanded. Rényi diversity was computed with the R vegan package after subsampling each repertoire 100 times to 5,000 TCRs. CDR3 similarity networks were built from amino acid triplet string-kernel similarity, connecting CDR3s with pairwise similarity above 0.82. The public sequencing data were trimmed at Q25 with fastp and processed into clonotypes with MiXCR by TCRdb, which kept only in-frame beta chains. Entries that share a CDR3 protein sequence are merged under the most common genes and DNA. The V and J calls were determined by TCRdb, not by the authors. The sample table holds about 44,000 distinct CDR3 sequences, of which roughly an eighth were seen once. The top ten hold about 55% of the sample.

The germline V gene encodes CDR1 KGHSH and CDR2 LQKENI. The germline ends are 18 bases apart after V is trimmed by 6 bases and J by 7 bases. The CDR3 goes from the cysteine to the phenylalanine over 15 residues. Here the CDR3 DNA is all that survives: 45 bases in frame from base 1. This clonotype has just a few counts. The antigen it binds to is not known. No base quality information exists; no much larger clone differs at one position. The time point label for this specimen denotes: sample taken at primary tumor resection. Samples were obtained from around 72 patients with early-stage, untreated non-small cell lung cancer from the lung TRACERx cohort. TCR sequencing used whole RNA extracted from tumor and nontumor lung tissue, or from cryopreserved PBMC samples, without cell sorting. Patients were selected for TCR sequencing only if sufficient RNA was available from at least two tumor regions. What the study reported, not specific to this receptor: Ubiquitous expanded tumor TCRs were detected in blood more often at tumor resection than at routine follow-up. Confirming at a functional level the hypothesis that regional TCRs recognize regional mutations was considered to require additional single-cell paired TCR alpha and beta sequencing.

The chain employs TRBV18 and TRBJ1-4, and TRBD1 may be the D gene, going by 5 matching bases. The sample here was PBMCs, taken at surgery. The clonotype comes from a male donor with early-stage non-small cell lung cancer. DNA sequence: TGTGCCAGCTCCCCCTATCGGGGCCTACGTGAAAAACTGTTTTTT. This gives the protein CASSPYRGLREKLFF.